The rows below give T cell receptor beta chains drawn from one sample of a study of siplizumab effects on memory and regulatory T cells. Sequencing used immunoSEQ multiplex PCR; TCRdb keeps in-frame clones, though not all of them. The sample contains more than 95,000 clones, about 93% of which appear only once. The sequencing sample was made of CD4+ T cells sorted from blood. These receptors were collected from a human donor in good health. The CDR3 runs from the conserved cysteine through the conserved F or W. A D gene is named only where the DNA matches it firmly. A clone size is listed for some rows: how often the clone was seen (once, few, many), or a class if it is expanded.

size	V	J	D	DNA	CDR3
-	TRBV10-3	TRBJ2-7	TRBD1	TGTGCCATCAGTGAAGGGACAGAAGGATATTCCTACGAGCAGTACTTC	CAISEGTEGYSYEQYF
-	TRBV6-5	TRBJ2-5	-	TGTGCCAGCAGTTACACCGGGAGTTTGGAGACCCAGTACTTC	CASSYTGSLETQYF
-	TRBV5-1	TRBJ2-3	-	TGCGCCAGCAGCTTGGCCCCGGACCCAGGCGGTACGCAGTATTTT	CASSLAPDPGGTQYF
-	TRBV6-5	TRBJ2-1	TRBD1	TGTGCCAGCAGTTATAGCCGGGACAGGGCCTACAATGAGCAGTTCTTC	CASSYSRDRAYNEQFF
once	TRBV18	TRBJ1-1	-	TGTGCCAGCTCACACGACAGTTCAGTGGGTGGGTTTAGGACTGAAGCTTTCTTT	CASSHDSSVGGFRTEAFF
-	TRBV5-1	TRBJ1-1	-	TGCGCCAGCAAAGGGGAGCTGATGAACACTGAAGCTTTCTTT	CASKGELMNTEAFF
-	TRBV5-1	TRBJ2-3	TRBD2	TGCGCCAGCAGCCCTCTGGCTAGCGGTACAGATACGCAGTATTTT	CASSPLASGTDTQYF
-	TRBV9	TRBJ1-1	-	TGTGCCAGCAGCGTAGCTAGCATGAACACTGAAGCTTTCTTT	CASSVASMNTEAFF
-	TRBV10-3	TRBJ1-3	-	TGTGCCATCAGGGGGGACACTCGAAACACCATATATTTT	CAIRGDTRNTIYF
-	TRBV4-2	TRBJ2-7	-	TGTGCCAGCAGCCCGAGACTGTCCAACTACGAGCAGTACTTC	CASSPRLSNYEQYF
-	TRBV30	TRBJ1-1	TRBD1	TGTGCCTGGAGTAACCCGGGACAGGGGGCCGCTGAAGCTTTCTTT	CAWSNPGQGAAEAFF
-	TRBV23-1	TRBJ1-4	-	TGCGCCAGCCAACCCGCCGGGACTTTTAATGAAAAACTGTTTTTT	CASQPAGTFNEKLFF
-	TRBV15	TRBJ1-2	-	TGTGCCACCAGCAGAGATCAACAGAGCGGCTACACCTTC	CATSRDQQSGYTF
-	TRBV7-9	TRBJ1-1	-	TGTGCCAGCAGCTACGGGTCTGACACTGAAGCTTTCTTT	CASSYGSDTEAFF
-	TRBV5-6	TRBJ2-7	-	TGTGCCAGCAGCTTGGGAGGGGGGCTCGGGCAGTACTTC	CASSLGGGLGQYF
-	TRBV30	TRBJ2-7	TRBD1	TGTGCCCTTGCGGGACAGGGGGGCTACGAGCAGTACTTC	CALAGQGGYEQYF
-	TRBV5-1	TRBJ2-7	TRBD1	TGCGCCAGCAGCTTGGAGACAGGGTCCGACGAGCAGTACTTC	CASSLETGSDEQYF
once	TRBV6-6	TRBJ1-2	-	TGTGCCAGCAGGGACACAAACTATGGCTACACCTTC	CASRDTNYGYTF
-	TRBV27	TRBJ1-5	-	TGTGCCAGCAGCCAAGGACGCAATCGGCCCCAGCATTTT	CASSQGRNRPQHF
-	TRBV19	TRBJ2-3	TRBD2	TGTGCCAGTAGTATAGATCCGGGGGGGCGCACAGATACGCAGTATTTT	CASSIDPGGRTDTQYF
-	TRBV6-1	TRBJ2-7	-	TGTGCCAGCAGAGGGCTCTTGTCCGAGCAGTACTTC	CASRGLLSEQYF
-	TRBV6-1	TRBJ2-1	-	TGTGCCAGCAGCTCCGGTCGGGGCTCCTACAATGAGCAGTTCTTC	CASSSGRGSYNEQFF
-	TRBV5-4	TRBJ2-3	TRBD2	TGTGCCAGCAGCCCGAGCGGGAGGGGCGGCACAGATACGCAGTATTTT	CASSPSGRGGTDTQYF
-	TRBV6-5	TRBJ1-4	-	TGTGCCAGCAGTTACAATCGCAGAGCGGCTAATGAAAAACTGTTTTTT	CASSYNRRAANEKLFF
few	TRBV4-2	TRBJ2-1	-	TGTGCCAGCAGCCAAGCAGAGTCGAGCTCCTACAATGAGCAGTTCTTC	CASSQAESSSYNEQFF
-	TRBV10-3	TRBJ1-2	-	TGTGCCATCAGTGAGGCAGGGGACTATGGCTACACCTTC	CAISEAGDYGYTF
-	TRBV11-1	TRBJ2-7	-	TGTGCCAGCAGCTTAGGTCTAGCGAGCAGCTCCTACGAGCAGTACTTC	CASSLGLASSSYEQYF
-	TRBV25-1	TRBJ1-4	-	TGTGCCAGCAGTGAATTTGCCGAAAAACTGTTTTTT	CASSEFAEKLFF
-	TRBV15	TRBJ1-2	TRBD1	TGTGCCACCAGCAGAGGTCGGACAGGGGACGGCTACACCTTC	CATSRGRTGDGYTF
-	TRBV11-2	TRBJ1-3	TRBD1	TGTGCCAGCAGCTTTGAAGGGACAGTCGGAAACACCATATATTTT	CASSFEGTVGNTIYF
-	TRBV25-1	TRBJ1-1	-	TGTGCCAGCAGTAAGTCAGGGAGCACTGAAGCTTTCTTT	CASSKSGSTEAFF
-	TRBV14	TRBJ2-2	-	TGTGCCAGCAGCCAAGTGTCATACACCGGGGAGCTGTTTTTT	CASSQVSYTGELFF
-	TRBV7-2	TRBJ2-3	-	TGTGCCAGCAGCTTAAATTACGCAGATACGCAGTATTTT	CASSLNYADTQYF
-	TRBV5-6	TRBJ1-2	TRBD1	TGTGCCAGCAGCGGGCCGGGACAGGGGATGGTTGGCTACACCTTC	CASSGPGQGMVGYTF
once	TRBV19	TRBJ2-7	TRBD1	TGTGCCACCCGGGGACAGTCCTACGAGCAGTACTTC	CATRGQSYEQYF
-	TRBV19	TRBJ2-2	-	TGTGCCAGTAGTATTCCTGTTTGGACGGGGGAGCTGTTTTTT	CASSIPVWTGELFF
-	TRBV5-4	TRBJ1-2	-	TGTGCCAGTAGCGGGCCAGCTAACTATGGCTACACCTTC	CASSGPANYGYTF
-	TRBV9	TRBJ1-1	-	TGTGCCAGCAGCTACCAAACGGGAGAAGAAGCTTTCTTT	CASSYQTGEEAFF
-	TRBV2	TRBJ2-5	TRBD2	TGTGCCAGCAAACCGGGACTAGCGGGGCTCCAAGAGACCCAGTACTTC	CASKPGLAGLQETQYF
-	TRBV5-1	TRBJ2-1	-	TGCGCCAGCAGCCCTCAGGAATTAAGCTCCTACAATGAGCAGTTCTTC	CASSPQELSSYNEQFF
-	TRBV28	TRBJ2-7	TRBD2	TGTGCCAGCAGTTTCGGGGGAGGGAAATCCTACGAGCAGTACTTC	CASSFGGGKSYEQYF
-	TRBV18	TRBJ1-1	-	TGTGCCAGCTCACCAGGGGAGAACACTGAAGCTTTCTTT	CASSPGENTEAFF
-	TRBV6-6	TRBJ1-1	TRBD1	TGTGCCACTCTACAGGGGATCCTGAACACTGAAGCTTTCTTT	CATLQGILNTEAFF
-	TRBV25-1	TRBJ1-1	-	TGTGCCAGCGCCAGGAACTATCCTACTGAAGCTTTCTTT	CASARNYPTEAFF
-	TRBV28	TRBJ1-2	TRBD1	TGTGCCAGCAGGACAGGGAGCGTTATAGGCTACACCTTC	CASRTGSVIGYTF
-	TRBV10-3	TRBJ1-1	-	TGTGCCATCAGTGAGACTGGTAAAGGCACTGAAGCTTTCTTT	CAISETGKGTEAFF
-	TRBV7-2	TRBJ1-5	-	TGTGCCAGCAGCCTAGGTGGTCAGCCCCAGCATTTT	CASSLGGQPQHF
-	TRBV6-6	TRBJ2-7	-	TGTGCCAGCAGCCCGACCGTGCACGAGCAGTACTTC	CASSPTVHEQYF
-	TRBV6-1	TRBJ2-7	-	TGTGCCAGCAGTGACCCAGGGCGGGACACACGTTACGAGCAGTACTTC	CASSDPGRDTRYEQYF
-	TRBV6-5	TRBJ2-1	TRBD1	TGTGCCAGCCAATATATAGGGGGCAGAGAGCAGTTCTTC	CASQYIGGREQFF
-	TRBV6-5	TRBJ1-5	TRBD1	TGTGCCAGCAGCCCGGGACAGCACAATCAGCCCCAGCATTTT	CASSPGQHNQPQHF
-	TRBV9	TRBJ1-2	TRBD1	TGTGCCAGCAGCGTCGGACAGGGGACTAACTATGGCTACACCTTC	CASSVGQGTNYGYTF
-	TRBV19	TRBJ2-5	-	TGTGCCAGTAGTATAGAGGCTAGATGGGGAGAGACCCAGTACTTC	CASSIEARWGETQYF
-	TRBV4-1	TRBJ1-2	-	TGCGCCAGCAGGTCCGGTCAACGAGAATATAACTATGGCTACACCTTC	CASRSGQREYNYGYTF
-	TRBV9	TRBJ1-6	-	TGTGCCAGCAGCGACCCCGAAAGAAACTCCTATAATTCACCCCTCCACTTT	CASSDPERNSYNSPLHF